Below, 8 T cell receptor beta chains from the same sample are listed, as sequenced in a study of Ad26.COV2.S vaccination and SARS-CoV-2 variants. Regarding treatment: around 19 received Ad26.COV2.S at low or high dose, single or two shots; about 5 received placebo; per-sample allocation not given. Samples were taken on day 63 after the first vaccine or placebo injection. The method was immunoSEQ multiplex PCR; TCRdb's version includes in-frame clones alone and lacks a portion of them. The sample has about 350,000 clones; around nine tenths are singletons. The sequenced sample was peripheral blood, obtained in a trial of Ad26.COV2.S vaccine versus placebo. Every receptor here comes from a person aged 18-65 years who received the Ad26.COV2.S COVID-19 vaccine or a placebo.

The chain links TRBV10-3 to TRBJ2-6, with D possibly matching TRBD2 (5 bases). Between the trimmed V and J ends, which lost 3 bases and 1 base, there was a span of 13 bases. This CDR3 region has 17 residues. The V gene's germline CDR1 is ENHRY and CDR2 SYGVKD. CDR3 region: CAISDYWTESGANVLTF. The CDR3 region has the DNA TGTGCCATCAGTGATTACTGGACTGAGTCTGGGGCCAACGTCCTGACTTTC.

The J gene is TRBJ2-7, the V gene TRBV20-1, with 9 bases identical to TRBD2. The CDR3 length is 15 residues. J was trimmed by 2 bases and V by 3 bases; bases with no gene match: 8. From germline, CDR1 is DFQATT and CDR2 SNEGSKA (reference sequence). The CDR3 region is CSASWLAGNPYEQYF. CDR3 DNA sequence: TGCAGTGCTAGTTGGCTAGCGGGGAACCCCTACGAGCAGTACTTC.

The chain joins TRBV7-9 to TRBJ1-6; 9 positions match TRBD1. Germline CDR1 is SEHNR and CDR2 is FQNEAQ (reference sequence). This CDR3 region has 16 residues. V was clipped by 0 bases and J by 9 bases; unmatched bases: 6. CDR3 sequence (DNA): TGTGCCAGCAGCTTAGCAGGGACAGGGACGGGTTCACCCCTCCACTTT. Protein sequence: CASSLAGTGTGSPLHF. Full variable domain (outside the CDR3, taken from reference TRBV7-9 and TRBJ1-6): DTGVSQNPRHKITKRGQNVTFRCDPISEHNRLYWYRQTLGQGPEFLTYFQNEAQLEKSRLLSDRFSAERPKGSFSTLEIQRTEQGDSAMYLCASSLAGTGTGSPLHFGNGTRLTVT.

Comment on this clone: Other nucleotide sequences in the sample specify the same CDR3. This rearrangement joins TRBV28 to TRBJ2-1, with a tentative D call TRBD2 (6 bases). The germline CDR1 and CDR2 sequences are MDHEN and SYDVKM. V was pared by 6 bases and J by 10 bases, with 13 bases between. CDR3 length: 12 amino acids. The CDR3 loop is CASSLARGEQFF. DNA for the CDR3: TGTGCCAGCAGCCTCGCCCGGGGGGAGCAGTTCTTC.

Comments on this clone: At the DNA level, this CDR3 is encoded by other sequences in the same sample as well. The chain recombines TRBV7-9 with TRBJ2-2; D not certain. Between the trimmed V and J ends, which lost 1 base and 0 bases, there was a span of 6 bases. The CDR3 length is 15 residues. Germline V CDR1 and CDR2: SEHNR, FQNEAQ (reference sequence). In DNA, the CDR3 is TGTGCCAGCAGCTTAGGACTGACGAACACCGGGGAGCTGTTTTTT. It encodes CASSLGLTNTGELFF.

This chain uses TRBV18 with TRBJ2-1; 9 bases agree with TRBD1. With V trimmed by 3 bases and J by 5 bases, 2 bases remained unmatched. Per the germline V gene, CDR1 is KGHSH and CDR2 is LQKENI. The CDR3 spans 14 residues. CDR3 DNA: TGTGCCAGCTCACCGGACAGGGGTAACAATGAGCAGTTCTTC. It yields the protein CASSPDRGNNEQFF.

The chain is built from TRBV3-1 (or the pseudogene TRBV3-2) and TRBJ2-7, with TRBD2 matching over 7 bases. This CDR3 region has 18 residues. Germline V lookup: CDR1 LGHDT, CDR2 YNNKEL (reference sequence). The V and J ends lost 4 bases and 0 bases, in that order; junction bases with no gene match: 15. The CDR3 protein is CASSPWPLGRESSYEQYF. The CDR3 DNA reads TGTGCCAGCAGCCCCTGGCCTTTGGGGCGGGAGAGCTCCTACGAGCAGTACTTC.

J is TRBJ2-1 and V is TRBV6-1, with D maybe TRBD2 (6 bases). Germline CDR1 and CDR2: MNHNS and SASEGT. The ends were cut back, 1 base at V and 3 bases at J, with 13 bases in the middle. CDR3 length: 16 amino acids. The chain's CDR3 is CASSEGIGSNYNEQFF. DNA of the CDR3: TGTGCCAGCAGTGAAGGGATCGGGAGTAACTACAATGAGCAGTTCTTC.